This paragraph reports one TCR beta chain. Authors' methods: For nucleated cells, counts were estimated from reference gene primer amplification. Libraries were prepared by immunoSEQ multiplex PCR; TCRdb keeps only in-frame clonotypes and omits some of them. V and J calls plus clone size are reproduced from that table; the DNA served to infer D and trimming. The sample includes 130,000 to 150,000 clones, 75% to 90% seen only once; the top ten take 6.5% to 9.5%. This sample was taken from a study of blood T cell repertoires in COVID-19. Study as a whole: Samples came from the United States, Italy and Spain, spanning acute and convalescent COVID-19. The analysed material was cDNA or gDNA that came from T cells, B-cell-depleted T cells, or PBMCs.

CDR1 and CDR2 (germline): SGHTA, FQGTGA. Unmatched junction bases numbered 4, after V lost 5 bases and J lost 8 bases. The CDR3 loop spans 12 amino acids. Followed over time, Seattle patients had been enrolled while infection was active. Sequencing input: peripheral blood. The chain combines TRBV7-3 with TRBJ1-2; 8 bases fit TRBD1. The clonotype was recovered from an older woman with COVID-19, enrolled during active disease. CDR3: CASSPQGGGYTF. The CDR3 nucleotides read TGTGCCAGCAGCCCACAGGGGGGCGGCTACACCTTC.